This T cell receptor beta chain was identified during a study of blood T cells in healthy people across ages. Primers used in a second PCR of about 7 to 12 cycles were a sample-barcoded 5' primer and a J-beta primer mix. TCRdb independently ran MiXCR on the 5' RACE reads; one entry per CDR3 protein. The sample consists of fewer than 950,000 distinct CDR3 sequences, roughly 34% of them appearing once. In regard to this clonotype: A much larger clone sits a single nucleotide away, making a read error possible.

The CDR3 totals 15 residues. Unmatched junction bases numbered 6, after V lost 5 bases and J lost 2 bases. Germline V gives CDR1 SGHRS, CDR2 YFSETQ. The V gene is TRBV5-1, the J gene TRBJ2-3, with TRBD1 identical over 9 bases. The source material was blood. This receptor was taken from a young man in good health. The CDR3 loop is CASRADRGNTDTQYF. The DNA for the CDR3 is TGCGCCAGCAGGGCAGACAGGGGGAACACAGATACGCAGTATTTT.